Each of the 30 T cell receptor beta chains below was sequenced from the same sample in a study of blood T cells in healthy people across ages. A J-beta primer mix and a sample-barcoded 5' primer were used in a second PCR of roughly 6 to 12 cycles. TCRdb ran MiXCR on the 5' RACE reads and lists one entry per CDR3 protein. The sample includes 700,000 to 800,000 distinct CDR3 sequences, roughly 44% of them seen just once. The specimen sequenced was blood. These receptors all stem from a woman aged 60-75 years in good health.

This clonotype was seen a handful of times. V usage is TRBV5-6 and J usage is TRBJ2-7; a possible D gene is TRBD1 (6 bases). The germline V gene encodes CDR1 SGHDT and CDR2 YYEEEE. Trimming shortened V by 0 bases and J by 2 bases, and 9 bases separated the two germline ends. The length of the CDR3 is 14 residues. CDR3 in amino acids: CASSLAGVTYEQYF. CDR3 bases: TGTGCCAGCAGCTTGGCAGGGGTCACCTACGAGCAGTACTTC.

In regard to this clonotype: A much larger clone lies one base from this, so it may be a read error. The genes are TRBV9 and TRBJ2-5; D unclear. In germline, CDR1 is SGDLS, CDR2 YYNGEE. The CDR3 extends over 12 amino acids. Trimming cost V 1 base and J 11 bases, with 12 bases left between them. CDR3 nucleotide sequence: TGTGCCAGCAGCGTAATCCAGAGTGAGCAGTACTTC. Protein: CASSVIQSEQYF.

The rearrangement joins TRBV20-1 to TRBJ1-5; no definite D call. V was clipped by 0 bases and J by 5 bases, with 11 bases between them. The CDR3 runs to 14 residues. Germline V gene sequence: CDR1 DFQATT, CDR2 SNEGSKA (reference sequence). This CDR3 is CSARDAVWDQPQHF. CDR3 coding DNA: TGCAGTGCTAGAGATGCGGTTTGGGATCAGCCCCAGCATTTT.

This clonotype was observed a handful of times. In nucleotides, the CDR3 is TGTGCCAGCAGCTCGGATTATAGCTCGGGACACAATTTCTTCGATGAGCAGTTCTTC. This translates into CASSSDYSSGHNFFDEQFF. V is TRBV7-9 and J is TRBJ2-1; D possibly corresponds to TRBD1 (6 bases). V gave up 4 bases and J gave up 8 bases, with 30 bases separating them. This CDR3 comprises 19 residues. In germline, CDR1 is SEHNR, CDR2 FQNEAQ (reference sequence).

This clonotype has ten or more counts. This chain connects TRBV11-1 to TRBJ2-1; 8 bases are a match to TRBD1. Trimming removed 4 bases from V and 6 bases from J; junction bases left unmatched: 8. The germline V gene encodes CDR1 SGHAT and CDR2 FQDESV (reference sequence). CDR3 length equals 15 residues. The CDR3 spells CASSYRQGIGNEQFF. Written as DNA, the CDR3 is TGTGCCAGCAGCTATCGACAGGGGATCGGCAATGAGCAGTTCTTC.

V and J are TRBV5-1 and TRBJ2-4; D is possibly TRBD2 (6 bases). The V gene lost 3 bases and the J gene lost 3 bases, with 19 bases spanning the gap. The CDR3 is 17 amino acids. Germline lookup yields CDR1 SGHRS and CDR2 YFSETQ. Here the CDR3 DNA reads TGCGCCAGCAGCTCGGGACTTACAATTGGGGGCAAAAACATTCAGTACTTC. The encoded protein is CASSSGLTIGGKNIQYF.

This chain joins TRBV20-1 and TRBJ2-1; 10 nucleotides line up with TRBD2. This CDR3 has 13 amino acids. V dropped 7 bases and J dropped 5; count of bases not matched to a gene: 5. CDR1 is DFQATT, CDR2 SNEGSKA, per germline (reference sequence). The CDR3 region is CSVSGRSNNEQFF. CDR3 sequence (DNA): TGCAGTGTTAGCGGGAGGTCCAACAATGAGCAGTTCTTC.

The chain links TRBV5-1 to TRBJ2-2; D is possibly TRBD1 (6 bases). The CDR3 is made up of 16 amino acids. Trimming took off 3 bases at V and 0 bases at J, with 12 bases between the two ends. Germline assignment: CDR1 SGHRS and CDR2 YFSETQ. The CDR3 DNA reads as TGCGCCAGCAGCTACATGGGACATTCGAACACCGGGGAGCTGTTTTTT. Its translation: CASSYMGHSNTGELFF.

V is TRBV11-2 and J is TRBJ2-3; the D call may be TRBD1 or TRBD2 (6 bases each). The ends were cut back, 4 bases at V and 5 bases at J, with 13 bases in the middle. This CDR3 is 14 amino acids long. Germline loops: CDR1 SGHAT, CDR2 FQNNGV. The CDR3 DNA reads TGTGCCAGCAGCTCCCGACGGGGGCAAGATACGCAGTATTTT. Protein sequence: CASSSRRGQDTQYF.

This clonotype was detected ten times or more. The chain is built from TRBV12-3 or TRBV12-4 and TRBJ2-7; 9 bases map to TRBD1. V lost 3 bases and J lost 1; bases outside the gene matches: 4. CDR3 length: 15 residues. The CDR3 spells CASSFVQGASYEQYF. In nucleotides, the CDR3 is TGTGCCAGCAGTTTCGTACAGGGGGCGTCCTACGAGCAGTACTTC.

This chain joins TRBV24-1 and TRBJ2-7; no reliable D call. The germline V gene has CDR1 KGHDR and CDR2 SFDVKD. CDR3 size: 13 residues. V shed 1 base and J shed 5 bases, with 8 bases lying between them. This chain's CDR3 is CATSDFPGNEQYF. CDR3 in DNA: TGTGCCACCAGTGATTTCCCTGGGAACGAGCAGTACTTC.

Details on this clonotype: This clone may be a read error of a much larger clone one base away. This chain connects TRBV6-2 or TRBV6-3 to TRBJ2-7, with 8 bases matching TRBD2. With 7 bases clipped from V and 7 bases from J, the junction kept 18 bases outside the gene matches. Germline CDR1 reads MNHEY; CDR2 reads SVGEGT. The CDR3 is made up of 16 amino acids. The CDR3 sequence: CASTSDRGGSYNEQYF. CDR3 nucleotide sequence: TGTGCCAGCACTTCTGACCGGGGGGGCTCCTACAATGAGCAGTACTTC.

The V call is TRBV7-2, the J call TRBJ1-1, with a tentative D call TRBD1 (6 bases). The V gene lost 6 bases and the J gene lost 0 bases, with 17 bases spanning the gap. The length of the CDR3 is 16 residues. The V gene's germline CDR1 is SGHTA and CDR2 FQGNSA. This CDR3 is CASRFRDIAMNTEAFF. The CDR3 nucleotides are TGTGCCAGCAGGTTCCGGGACATTGCCATGAACACTGAAGCTTTCTTT.

This clonotype was recorded a few times. CDR3 nucleotides: TGCGCCAGCAGCTCGGGACAGGTGAACTCCTACGAGCAGTACTTC. Translating gives CASSSGQVNSYEQYF. The gene calls are TRBV5-1 and TRBJ2-7; the match to TRBD1 covers 8 bases. V shed 3 bases, J shed 0 bases, and the junction held 5 bases outside the gene matches. This CDR3 spans 15 amino acids. Per germline, CDR1 SGHRS and CDR2 YFSETQ.

The rearrangement joins TRBV7-6 to TRBJ2-4; D remains unclear. Germline lookup yields CDR1 SGHVS and CDR2 FNYEAQ. With 5 bases removed from V and 0 bases from J, the gap between germline ends came to 8 bases. This CDR3 spans 14 amino acids. The CDR3 reads CASSTNIAKNIQYF. The CDR3 DNA reads TGTGCCAGCAGCACCAATATAGCCAAAAACATTCAGTACTTC.

This clonotype has a single count. The chain employs TRBV15 and TRBJ2-4; D unclear. The ends were cut back, 8 bases at V and 0 bases at J, with 8 bases in the middle. Per germline, CDR1 LNHNV and CDR2 YYDKDF (reference sequence). The CDR3 covers 13 residues. The CDR3 DNA is TGTGCCACCGTTCCTCTAGCCAAAAACATTCAGTACTTC. Its protein product is CATVPLAKNIQYF.

This clonotype occurred a few times. This chain joins TRBV28 and TRBJ1-5, with TRBD1 matching over 9 bases. The CDR3 extends over 16 amino acids. V was pared by 3 bases and J by 4 bases, with 7 bases of the junction left unmatched. Germline V gene lookup returns CDR1 MDHEN and CDR2 SYDVKM. The CDR3 sequence is CASSFIRDRDNQPQHF. The CDR3 DNA is TGTGCCAGCAGTTTCATCCGGGACAGGGATAATCAGCCCCAGCATTTT.

This clonotype has only a few counts. The chain is built from TRBV11-2 and TRBJ2-7; no firm D call. The germline V gene encodes CDR1 SGHAT and CDR2 FQNNGV. Trimming removed 6 bases at V and 2 bases at J, with 17 bases between. The CDR3 length is 15 residues. The CDR3 protein is CASSLSETRAYEQYF. CDR3 in DNA: TGTGCCAGCAGTTTGAGCGAAACTCGAGCCTACGAGCAGTACTTC.

The V and J genes are TRBV20-1 and TRBJ2-1, with 8 nucleotides matching TRBD1. The J segment lost 9 bases and the V segment lost 2 bases, leaving 12 bases of the junction unmatched. The germline gives CDR1 DFQATT, CDR2 SNEGSKA (reference sequence). The CDR3 contains 15 residues. In DNA, the CDR3 is TGCAGTGCTAGAAACCCGACAGGGGCCACCCGTGAGCAGTTCTTC. Its protein is CSARNPTGATREQFF.

This clonotype was detected only a few times. Since a much larger clone is just one base distant, this may be a read error. The rearrangement joins TRBV20-1 to TRBJ2-5, with D maybe TRBD2 (7 bases). The assigned J gene may be wrong: the sequence end matches TRBJ2-1 better. The germline gives CDR1 DFQATT, CDR2 SNEGSKA (reference sequence). The CDR3 loop spans 14 amino acids. Here the CDR3 reads CSAPGGTGPETQFF. The CDR3 region has the DNA TGCAGTGCCCCGGGGGGAACAGGGCCAGAGACCCAGTTCTTC.

The chain couples TRBV5-1 to TRBJ2-7; 9 nucleotides match TRBD1. CDR3 size: 18 residues. The ends lost 1 base at V and 1 base at J; junction bases unmatched: 12. Germline lookup yields CDR1 SGHRS and CDR2 YFSETQ. CDR3 sequence (DNA): TGCGCCAGCAGCTTGACCTTCACAACCGGGACAGGGTCCTACGAGCAGTACTTC. This sequence encodes CASSLTFTTGTGSYEQYF.

The V gene is TRBV9, the J gene TRBJ1-2, with TRBD1 matching over 9 bases. CDR3 size: 15 residues. Germline CDR1 SGDLS, CDR2 YYNGEE. After removal of 3 bases from V and 8 bases from J, the junction contained 11 bases not matched to a gene. The CDR3 sequence: CASSAEPGQGQGYTF. The DNA of the CDR3 is TGTGCCAGCAGCGCCGAACCGGGACAGGGACAGGGCTACACCTTC.

The V and J genes are TRBV10-3 and TRBJ1-5; possible D gene TRBD1, 6 bases. Germline V gene sequence: CDR1 ENHRY, CDR2 SYGVKD. V was pared by 2 bases and J by 3 bases, with 11 bases between. CDR3 length: 15 amino acids. The DNA for the CDR3 is TGTGCCATCAGTGAGAAGGGGGGACTCAATCAGCCCCAGCATTTT. It translates to CAISEKGGLNQPQHF.

This sequence joins TRBV18 and TRBJ1-2, with D hard to call. The V gene's germline CDR1 is KGHSH and CDR2 LQKENI. Trimming took off 6 bases at V and 0 bases at J, with 11 bases between the two ends. The CDR3 sequence is 14 residues long. CDR3 sequence (DNA): TGTGCCAGCTCCTCTGGCGAAGCTAACTATGGCTACACCTTC. It yields the protein CASSSGEANYGYTF.

This clonotype was seen a handful of times. The genes are TRBV6-1 and TRBJ2-3, with D tentatively TRBD2 (5 bases). The V gene's germline CDR1 is MNHNS and CDR2 SASEGT. This CDR3 comprises 12 residues. V was shortened by 10 bases and J by 0 bases, with 8 bases between the two germline ends. The chain's CDR3 is CAIRGSTDTQYF. The CDR3 bases are TGTGCCATCCGAGGGAGCACAGATACGCAGTATTTT.

This clonotype was picked up a small number of times. V usage is TRBV7-9 and J usage is TRBJ1-3; D unresolved. Germline V CDR1 and CDR2: SEHNR, FQNEAQ (reference sequence). This CDR3 is built from 13 residues. V shed 0 bases and J shed 4 bases, with 4 bases lying between them. The CDR3 nucleotides read TGTGCCAGCAGCTTAGCGGGAGGAAACACCATATATTTT. The encoded protein is CASSLAGGNTIYF.

This chain joins TRBV6-6 and TRBJ1-2; D gene uncertain. CDR3 size: 12 residues. Germline CDR1 and CDR2: MNHNY and SVGAGI (reference sequence). V lost 3 bases to trimming and J lost 6 bases, with 8 bases between them. The CDR3, as DNA: TGTGCCAGCAGTTATATCGGGGATGGCTACACCTTC. The encoded protein is CASSYIGDGYTF.

V usage is TRBV28 and J usage is TRBJ2-7; tentatively, D is TRBD1 or TRBD2 (5 bases each). The germline V and J ends were trimmed by 2 bases and 2 bases, with 16 bases remaining between them. CDR1 and CDR2 from the germline V gene are MDHEN and SYDVKM. CDR3 size: 16 residues. CDR3 bases: TGTGCCAGCAGTTTACCGGGACCGCACCGAGCCTACGAGCAGTACTTC. Translation gives CASSLPGPHRAYEQYF.

This clonotype was detected many times. This sequence joins TRBV9 and TRBJ2-5; D is undetermined. The CDR3 totals 13 residues. Germline assignment: CDR1 SGDLS and CDR2 YYNGEE. The ends were cut back, 0 bases at V and 4 bases at J, with 7 bases in the middle. The CDR3 DNA reads as TGTGCCAGCAGCGTAGTCGTTGGAGAGACCCAGTACTTC. This codes for CASSVVVGETQYF.

V gene TRBV2 combines with J gene TRBJ2-1; 10 bases agree with TRBD2. Germline lookup yields CDR1 SNHLY and CDR2 FYNNEI. This CDR3 spans 14 amino acids. The ends lost 4 bases at V and 7 bases at J; junction bases unmatched: 4. This CDR3 reads CASSGEAGGNEQFF. DNA of the CDR3: TGTGCCAGCAGTGGGGAAGCGGGGGGGAATGAGCAGTTCTTC. Based on the CDR3 plus reference TRBV2 and TRBJ2-1, the full variable domain is EPEVTQTPSHQVTQMGQEVILRCVPISNHLYFYWYRQILGQKVEFLVSFYNNEISEKSEIFDDQFSVERPDGSNFTLKIRSTKLEDSAMYFCASSGEAGGNEQFFGPGTRLTVL.